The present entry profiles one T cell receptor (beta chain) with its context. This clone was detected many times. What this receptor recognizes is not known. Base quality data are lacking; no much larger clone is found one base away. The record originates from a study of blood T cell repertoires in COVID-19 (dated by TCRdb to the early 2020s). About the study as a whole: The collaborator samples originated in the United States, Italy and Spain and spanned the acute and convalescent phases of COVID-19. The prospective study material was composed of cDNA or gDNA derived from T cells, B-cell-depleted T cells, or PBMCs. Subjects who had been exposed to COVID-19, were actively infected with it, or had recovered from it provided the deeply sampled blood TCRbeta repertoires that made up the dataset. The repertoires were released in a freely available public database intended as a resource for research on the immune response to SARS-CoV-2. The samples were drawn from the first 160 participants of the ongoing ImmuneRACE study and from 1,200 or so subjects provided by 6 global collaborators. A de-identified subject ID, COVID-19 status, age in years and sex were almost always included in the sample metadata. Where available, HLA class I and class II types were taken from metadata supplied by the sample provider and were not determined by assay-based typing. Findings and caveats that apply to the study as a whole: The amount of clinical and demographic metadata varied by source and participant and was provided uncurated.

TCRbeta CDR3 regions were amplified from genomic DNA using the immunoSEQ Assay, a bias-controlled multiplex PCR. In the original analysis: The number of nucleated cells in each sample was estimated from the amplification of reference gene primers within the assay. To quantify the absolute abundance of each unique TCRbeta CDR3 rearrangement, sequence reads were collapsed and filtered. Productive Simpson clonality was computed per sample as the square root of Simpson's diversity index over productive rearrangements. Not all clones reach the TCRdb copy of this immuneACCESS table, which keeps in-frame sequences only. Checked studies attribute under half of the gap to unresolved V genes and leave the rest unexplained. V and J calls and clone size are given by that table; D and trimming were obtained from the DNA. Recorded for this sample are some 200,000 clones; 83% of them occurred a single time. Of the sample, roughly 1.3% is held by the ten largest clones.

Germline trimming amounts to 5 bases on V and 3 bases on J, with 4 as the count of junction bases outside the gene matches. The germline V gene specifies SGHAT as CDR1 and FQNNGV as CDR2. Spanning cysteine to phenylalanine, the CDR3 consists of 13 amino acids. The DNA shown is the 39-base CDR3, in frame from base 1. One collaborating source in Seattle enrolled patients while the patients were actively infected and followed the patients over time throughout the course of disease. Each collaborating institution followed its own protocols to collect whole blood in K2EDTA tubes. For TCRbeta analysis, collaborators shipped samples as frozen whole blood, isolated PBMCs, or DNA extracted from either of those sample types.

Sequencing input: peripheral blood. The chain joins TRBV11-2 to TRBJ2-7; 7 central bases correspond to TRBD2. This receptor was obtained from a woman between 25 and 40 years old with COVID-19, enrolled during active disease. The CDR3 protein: CASSLSGIYEQYF. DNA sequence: TGTGCCAGCAGCCTCAGCGGGATCTACGAGCAGTACTTC. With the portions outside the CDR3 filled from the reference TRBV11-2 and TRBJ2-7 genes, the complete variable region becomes EAGVAQSPRYKIIEKRQSVAFWCNPISGHATLYWYQQILGQGPKLLIQFQNNGVVDDSQLPKDRFSAERLKGVDSTLKIQPAKLEDSAVYLCASSLSGIYEQYFGPGTRLTVT.